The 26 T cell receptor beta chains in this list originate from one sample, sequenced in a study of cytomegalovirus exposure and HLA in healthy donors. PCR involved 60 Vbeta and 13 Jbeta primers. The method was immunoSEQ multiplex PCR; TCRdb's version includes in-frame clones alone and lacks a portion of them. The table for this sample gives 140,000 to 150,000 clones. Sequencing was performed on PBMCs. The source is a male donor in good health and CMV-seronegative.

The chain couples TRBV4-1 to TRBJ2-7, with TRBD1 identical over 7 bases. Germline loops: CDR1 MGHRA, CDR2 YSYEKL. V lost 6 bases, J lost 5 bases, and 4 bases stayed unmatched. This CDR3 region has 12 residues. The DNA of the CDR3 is TGCGCCAGCAGTCTTGACAGGGACGAGCAGTACTTC. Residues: CASSLDRDEQYF.

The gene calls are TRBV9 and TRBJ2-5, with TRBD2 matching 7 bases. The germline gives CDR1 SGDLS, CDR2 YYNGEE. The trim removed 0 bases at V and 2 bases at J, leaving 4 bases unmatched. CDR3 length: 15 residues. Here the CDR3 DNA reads TGTGCCAGCAGCGTAGTGGCGGGAGTACAAGAGACCCAGTACTTC. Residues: CASSVVAGVQETQYF.

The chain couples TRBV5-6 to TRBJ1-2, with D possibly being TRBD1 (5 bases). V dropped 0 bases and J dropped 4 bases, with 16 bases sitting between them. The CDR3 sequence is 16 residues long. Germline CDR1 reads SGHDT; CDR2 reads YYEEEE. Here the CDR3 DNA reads TGTGCCAGCAGCTTGGGGTACGGGGACTCTGTCTATGGCTACACCTTC. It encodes CASSLGYGDSVYGYTF.

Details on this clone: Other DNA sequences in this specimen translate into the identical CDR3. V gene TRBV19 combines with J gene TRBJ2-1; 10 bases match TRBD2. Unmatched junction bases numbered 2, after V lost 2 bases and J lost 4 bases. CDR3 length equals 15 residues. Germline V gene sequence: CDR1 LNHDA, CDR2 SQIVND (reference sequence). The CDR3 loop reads CASSIRTSGYNEQFF. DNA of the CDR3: TGTGCCAGTAGTATACGGACTAGCGGATACAATGAGCAGTTCTTC.

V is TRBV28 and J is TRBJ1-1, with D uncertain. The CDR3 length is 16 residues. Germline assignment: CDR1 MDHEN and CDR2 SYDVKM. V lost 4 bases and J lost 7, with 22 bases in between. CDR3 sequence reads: CASSSPRPPREDEAFF. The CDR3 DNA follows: TGTGCCAGCAGTTCCCCCCGTCCCCCGAGGGAGGATGAAGCTTTCTTT.

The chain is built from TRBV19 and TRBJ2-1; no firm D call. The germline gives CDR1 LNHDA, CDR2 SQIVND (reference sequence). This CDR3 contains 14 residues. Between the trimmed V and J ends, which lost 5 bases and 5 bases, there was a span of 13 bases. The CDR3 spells CASSDTPPHNEQFF. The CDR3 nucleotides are TGTGCCAGTAGTGACACCCCACCCCACAATGAGCAGTTCTTC.

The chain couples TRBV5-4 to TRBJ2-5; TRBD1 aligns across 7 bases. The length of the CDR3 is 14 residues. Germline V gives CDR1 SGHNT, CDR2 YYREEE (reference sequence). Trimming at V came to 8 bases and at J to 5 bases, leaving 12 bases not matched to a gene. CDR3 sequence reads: CASSLGGPLETQYF. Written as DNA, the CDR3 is TGTGCCAGTTCATTAGGGGGCCCTCTGGAGACCCAGTACTTC. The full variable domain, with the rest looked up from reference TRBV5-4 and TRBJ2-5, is ETGVTQSPTHLIKTRGQQVTLRCSSQSGHNTVSWYQQALGQGPQFIFQYYREEENGRGNFPPRFSGLQFPNYSSELNVNALELDDSALYLCASSLGGPLETQYFGPGTRLLVL.

The CDR3 protein is CASSYSKDRTNYGYTF. In DNA form, the CDR3 reads TGTGCCAGCAGTTACTCGAAGGACAGAACTAACTATGGCTACACCTTC. The chain links TRBV6-5 to TRBJ1-2; tentatively, D is TRBD1 (6 bases). CDR1 is MNHEY, CDR2 SVGAGI, per germline. The CDR3 has 16 residues. With 0 bases removed from V and 0 bases from J, the gap between germline ends came to 11 bases.

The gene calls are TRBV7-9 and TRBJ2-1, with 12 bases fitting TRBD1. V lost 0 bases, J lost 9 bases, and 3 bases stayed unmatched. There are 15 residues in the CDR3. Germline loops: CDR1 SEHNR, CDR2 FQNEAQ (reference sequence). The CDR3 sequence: CASSLAGTGGGEQFF. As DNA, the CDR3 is TGTGCCAGCAGCTTAGCCGGGACAGGGGGCGGTGAGCAGTTCTTC.

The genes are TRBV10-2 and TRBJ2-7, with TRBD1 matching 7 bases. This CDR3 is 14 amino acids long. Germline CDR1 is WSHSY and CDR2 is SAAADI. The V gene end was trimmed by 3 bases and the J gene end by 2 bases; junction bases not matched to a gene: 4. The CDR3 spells CASSDRDRAYEQYF. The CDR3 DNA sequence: TGCGCCAGCAGTGACCGGGACAGAGCCTACGAGCAGTACTTC.

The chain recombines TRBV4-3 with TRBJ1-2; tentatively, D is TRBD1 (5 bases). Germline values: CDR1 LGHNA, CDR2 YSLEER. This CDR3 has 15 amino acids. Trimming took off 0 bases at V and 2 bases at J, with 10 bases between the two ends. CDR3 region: CASSQDRAPNYGYTF. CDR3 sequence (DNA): TGCGCCAGCAGCCAAGACAGGGCCCCGAACTATGGCTACACCTTC.

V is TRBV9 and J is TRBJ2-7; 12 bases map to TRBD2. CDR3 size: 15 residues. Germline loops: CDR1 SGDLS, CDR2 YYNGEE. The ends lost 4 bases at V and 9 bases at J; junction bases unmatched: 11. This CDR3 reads CASSPRTSGTSGQYF. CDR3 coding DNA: TGTGCCAGCAGCCCTCGGACTAGCGGGACTTCGGGGCAGTACTTC.

The CDR3 region is CASSITSSGEQYF. The DNA of the CDR3 is TGTGCCAGTAGTATAACCTCCTCCGGGGAGCAGTACTTC. The chain is built from TRBV19 and TRBJ2-7; D ambiguous. Between the trimmed V and J ends, which lost 2 bases and 7 bases, there was a span of 12 bases. The CDR3 totals 13 residues. Germline CDR1 and CDR2: LNHDA and SQIVND (reference sequence).

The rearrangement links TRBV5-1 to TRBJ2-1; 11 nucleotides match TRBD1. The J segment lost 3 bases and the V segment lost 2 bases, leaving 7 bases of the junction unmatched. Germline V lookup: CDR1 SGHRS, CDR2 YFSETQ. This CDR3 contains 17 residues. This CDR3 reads CASSLRTGGDFYNEQFF. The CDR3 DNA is TGCGCCAGCAGCTTAAGGACAGGGGGCGATTTCTACAATGAGCAGTTCTTC. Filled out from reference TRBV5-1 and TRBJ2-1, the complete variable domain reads KAGVTQTPRYLIKTRGQQVTLSCSPISGHRSVSWYQQTPGQGLQFLFEYFSETQRNKGNFPGRFSGRQFSNSRSEMNVSTLELGDSALYLCASSLRTGGDFYNEQFFGPGTRLTVL.

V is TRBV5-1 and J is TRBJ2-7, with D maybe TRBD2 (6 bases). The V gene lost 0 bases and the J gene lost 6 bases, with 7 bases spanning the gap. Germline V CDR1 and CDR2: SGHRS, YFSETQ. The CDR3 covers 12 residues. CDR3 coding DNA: TGCGCCAGCAGCTTGGACGGGGGCGAGCAGTACTTC. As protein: CASSLDGGEQYF.

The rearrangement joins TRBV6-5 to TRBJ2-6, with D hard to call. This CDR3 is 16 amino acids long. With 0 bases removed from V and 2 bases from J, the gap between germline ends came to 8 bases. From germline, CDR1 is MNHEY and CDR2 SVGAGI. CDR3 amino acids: CASSYSPLAGANVLTF. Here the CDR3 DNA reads TGTGCCAGCAGTTACTCGCCCCTAGCTGGGGCCAACGTCCTGACTTTC.

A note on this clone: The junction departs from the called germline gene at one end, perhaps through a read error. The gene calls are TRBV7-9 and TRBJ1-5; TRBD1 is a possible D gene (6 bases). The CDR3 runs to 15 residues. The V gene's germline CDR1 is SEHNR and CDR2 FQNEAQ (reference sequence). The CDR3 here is CANSPGQGRDQPQHF. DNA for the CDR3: TGTGCCAACAGCCCCGGGCAGGGGAGGGACCAGCCCCAGCATTTT.

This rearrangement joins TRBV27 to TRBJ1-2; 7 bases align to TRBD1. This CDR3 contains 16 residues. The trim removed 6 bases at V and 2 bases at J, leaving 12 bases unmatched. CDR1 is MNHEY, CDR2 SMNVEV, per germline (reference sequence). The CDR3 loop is CASSSTGTERNYGYTF. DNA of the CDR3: TGTGCCAGCAGCTCGACAGGGACGGAAAGAAACTATGGCTACACCTTC.

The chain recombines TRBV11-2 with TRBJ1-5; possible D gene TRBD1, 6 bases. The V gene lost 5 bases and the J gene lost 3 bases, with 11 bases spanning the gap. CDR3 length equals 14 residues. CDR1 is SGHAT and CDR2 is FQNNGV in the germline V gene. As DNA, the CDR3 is TGTGCCAGCAGCCAAGGACAGCCCAATCAGCCCCAGCATTTT. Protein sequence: CASSQGQPNQPQHF.

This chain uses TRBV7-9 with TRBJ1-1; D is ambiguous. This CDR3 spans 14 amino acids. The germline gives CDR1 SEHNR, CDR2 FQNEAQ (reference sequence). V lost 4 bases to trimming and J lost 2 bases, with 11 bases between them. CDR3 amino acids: CASSSSTPNTEAFF. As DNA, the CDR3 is TGTGCCAGCAGCTCCTCGACACCTAACACTGAAGCTTTCTTT.

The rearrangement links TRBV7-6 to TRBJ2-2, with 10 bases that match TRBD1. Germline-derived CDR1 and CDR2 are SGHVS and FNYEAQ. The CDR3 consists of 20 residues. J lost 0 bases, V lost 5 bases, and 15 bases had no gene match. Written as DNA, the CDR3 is TGTGCCAGCAGCGCCAGACGACAGGGGGCCTCTATTGCGAACACCGGGGAGCTGTTTTTT. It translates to CASSARRQGASIANTGELFF.

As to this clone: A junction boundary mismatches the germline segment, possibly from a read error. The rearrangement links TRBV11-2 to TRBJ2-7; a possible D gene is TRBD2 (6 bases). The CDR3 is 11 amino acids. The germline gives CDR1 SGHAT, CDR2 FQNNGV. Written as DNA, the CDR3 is TGTGCCAGCAGCTTAGCTGGAGGGTTGGACTTC. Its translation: CASSLAGGLDF.

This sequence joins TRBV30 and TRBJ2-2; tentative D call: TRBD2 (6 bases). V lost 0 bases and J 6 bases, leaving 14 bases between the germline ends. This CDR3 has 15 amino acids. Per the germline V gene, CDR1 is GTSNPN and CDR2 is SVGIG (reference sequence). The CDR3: CAWSVSRPGAGELFF. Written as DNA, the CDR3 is TGTGCCTGGAGTGTAAGCCGCCCGGGGGCCGGGGAGCTGTTTTTT. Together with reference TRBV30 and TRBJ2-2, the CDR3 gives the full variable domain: SQTIHQWPATLVQPVGSPLSLECTVEGTSNPNLYWYRQAAGRGLQLLFYSVGIGQISSEVPQNLSASRPQDRQFILSSKKLLLSDSGFYLCAWSVSRPGAGELFFGEGSRLTVL.

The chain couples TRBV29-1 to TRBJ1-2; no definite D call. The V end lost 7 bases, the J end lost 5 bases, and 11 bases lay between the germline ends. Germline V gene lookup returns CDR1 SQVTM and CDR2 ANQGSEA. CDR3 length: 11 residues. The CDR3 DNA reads TGCAGCGCGACCAACAGTTATGGCTACACCTTC. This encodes CSATNSYGYTF.

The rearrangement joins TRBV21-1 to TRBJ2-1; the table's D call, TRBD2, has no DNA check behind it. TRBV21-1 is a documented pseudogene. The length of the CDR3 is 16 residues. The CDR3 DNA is TGTGCCAGCAGCAGGCCTAGCGGGAGTCACCACAATGAGCAGTTCTTC. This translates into CASSRPSGSHHNEQFF.

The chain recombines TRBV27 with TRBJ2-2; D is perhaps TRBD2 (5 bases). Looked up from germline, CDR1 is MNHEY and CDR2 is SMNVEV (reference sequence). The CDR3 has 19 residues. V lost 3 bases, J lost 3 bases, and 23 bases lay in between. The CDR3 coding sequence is TGTGCCAGCAGTTTTATCGGTTTACGAGGGCAGACACACACCGGGGAGCTGTTTTTT. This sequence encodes CASSFIGLRGQTHTGELFF.